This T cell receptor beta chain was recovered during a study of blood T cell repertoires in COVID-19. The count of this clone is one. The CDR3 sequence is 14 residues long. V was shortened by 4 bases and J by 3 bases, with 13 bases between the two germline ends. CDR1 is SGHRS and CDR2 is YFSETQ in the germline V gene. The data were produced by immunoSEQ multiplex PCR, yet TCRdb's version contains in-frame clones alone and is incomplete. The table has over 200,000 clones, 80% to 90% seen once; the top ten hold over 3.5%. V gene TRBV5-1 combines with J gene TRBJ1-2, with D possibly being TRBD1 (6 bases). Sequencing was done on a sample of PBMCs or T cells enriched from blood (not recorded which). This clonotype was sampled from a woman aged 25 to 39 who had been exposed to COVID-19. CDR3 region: CASSQGPGYYGYTF. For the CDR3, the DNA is TGCGCCAGCAGCCAGGGGCCGGGGTACTATGGCTACACCTTC.